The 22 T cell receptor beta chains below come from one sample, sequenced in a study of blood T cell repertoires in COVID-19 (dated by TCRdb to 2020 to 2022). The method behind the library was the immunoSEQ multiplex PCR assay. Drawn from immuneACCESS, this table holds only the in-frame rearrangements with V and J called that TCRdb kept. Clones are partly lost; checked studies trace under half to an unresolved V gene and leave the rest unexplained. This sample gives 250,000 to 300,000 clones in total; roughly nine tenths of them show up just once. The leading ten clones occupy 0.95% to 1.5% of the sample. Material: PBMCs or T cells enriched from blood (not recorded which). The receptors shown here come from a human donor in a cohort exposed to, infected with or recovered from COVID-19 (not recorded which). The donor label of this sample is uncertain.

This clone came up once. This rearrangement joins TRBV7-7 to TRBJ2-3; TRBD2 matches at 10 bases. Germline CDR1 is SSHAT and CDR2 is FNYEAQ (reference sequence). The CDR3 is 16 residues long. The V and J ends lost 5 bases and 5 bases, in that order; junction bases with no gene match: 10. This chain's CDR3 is CASSPGAGGAGDTQYF. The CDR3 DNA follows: TGTGCCAGCAGCCCCGGAGCGGGGGGGGCCGGAGATACGCAGTATTTT.

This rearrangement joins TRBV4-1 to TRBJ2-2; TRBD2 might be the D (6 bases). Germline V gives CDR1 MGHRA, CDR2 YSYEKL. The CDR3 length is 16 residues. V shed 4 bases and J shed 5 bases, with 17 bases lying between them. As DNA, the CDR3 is TGCGCCAGCAGCCCGAAGGGAGCGGCGGGGACCGGGGAGCTGTTTTTT. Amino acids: CASSPKGAAGTGELFF.

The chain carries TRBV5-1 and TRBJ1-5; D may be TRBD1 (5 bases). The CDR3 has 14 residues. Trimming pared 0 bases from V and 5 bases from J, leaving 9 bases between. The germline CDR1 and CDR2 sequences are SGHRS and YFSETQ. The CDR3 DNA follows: TGCGCCAGCAGCTTGGCAGGGTTCTATCAGCCCCAGCATTTT. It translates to CASSLAGFYQPQHF.

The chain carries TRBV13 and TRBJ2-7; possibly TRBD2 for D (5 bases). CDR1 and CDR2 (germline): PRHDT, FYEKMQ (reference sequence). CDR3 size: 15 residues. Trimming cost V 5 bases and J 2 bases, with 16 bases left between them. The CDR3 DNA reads TGTGCCAGCAGCCTTCCAGGTGGGGAGCCCTACGAGCAGTACTTC. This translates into CASSLPGGEPYEQYF. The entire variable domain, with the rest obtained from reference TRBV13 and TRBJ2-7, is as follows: AAGVIQSPRHLIKEKRETATLKCYPIPRHDTVYWYQQGPGQDPQFLISFYEKMQSDKGSIPDRFSAQQFSDYHSELNMSSLELGDSALYFCASSLPGGEPYEQYFGPGTRLTVT.

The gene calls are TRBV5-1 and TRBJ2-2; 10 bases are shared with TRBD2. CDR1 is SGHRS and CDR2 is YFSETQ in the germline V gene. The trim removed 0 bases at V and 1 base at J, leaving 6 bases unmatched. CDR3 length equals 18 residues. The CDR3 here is CASSLGPRLAGNTGELFF. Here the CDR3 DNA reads TGCGCCAGCAGCTTGGGCCCCAGACTAGCGGGGAACACCGGGGAGCTGTTTTTT. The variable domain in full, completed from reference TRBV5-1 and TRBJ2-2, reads KAGVTQTPRYLIKTRGQQVTLSCSPISGHRSVSWYQQTPGQGLQFLFEYFSETQRNKGNFPGRFSGRQFSNSRSEMNVSTLELGDSALYLCASSLGPRLAGNTGELFFGEGSRLTVL.

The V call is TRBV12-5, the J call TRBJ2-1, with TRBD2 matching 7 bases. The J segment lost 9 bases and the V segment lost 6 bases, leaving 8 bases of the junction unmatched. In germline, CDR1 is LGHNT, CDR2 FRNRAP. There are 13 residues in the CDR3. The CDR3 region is CASGGLGQGEQFF. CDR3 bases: TGTGCTAGTGGCGGACTAGGCCAAGGTGAGCAGTTCTTC. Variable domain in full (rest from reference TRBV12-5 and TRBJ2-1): DARVTQTPRHKVTEMGQEVTMRCQPILGHNTVFWYRQTMMQGLELLAYFRNRAPLDDSGMPKDRFSAEMPDATLATLKIQPSEPRDSAVYFCASGGLGQGEQFFGPGTRLTVL.

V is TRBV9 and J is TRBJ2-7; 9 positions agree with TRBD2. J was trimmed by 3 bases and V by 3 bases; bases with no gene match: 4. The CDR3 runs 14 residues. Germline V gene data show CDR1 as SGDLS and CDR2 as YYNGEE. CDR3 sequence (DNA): TGTGCCAGCAGCGGCGGGGGGGTCCTCTACGAGCAGTACTTC. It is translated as CASSGGGVLYEQYF.

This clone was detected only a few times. The CDR3 DNA reads as TGTGCCAGCAGCCTACAGGGCACAGATACGCAGTATTTT. This translates into CASSLQGTDTQYF. This chain uses TRBV6-5 with TRBJ2-3, with D possibly TRBD1 on 5 matching bases. The V gene's germline CDR1 is MNHEY and CDR2 SVGAGI. The V end was cut by 6 bases, the J end by 1 base, with 8 bases between. The CDR3 is made up of 13 amino acids.

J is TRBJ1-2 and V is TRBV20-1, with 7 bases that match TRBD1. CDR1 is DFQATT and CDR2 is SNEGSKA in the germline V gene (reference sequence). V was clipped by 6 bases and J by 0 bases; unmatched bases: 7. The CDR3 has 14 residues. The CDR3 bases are TGCAGTGCGAGTTCCGGACAGGCTAACTATGGCTACACCTTC. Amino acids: CSASSGQANYGYTF.

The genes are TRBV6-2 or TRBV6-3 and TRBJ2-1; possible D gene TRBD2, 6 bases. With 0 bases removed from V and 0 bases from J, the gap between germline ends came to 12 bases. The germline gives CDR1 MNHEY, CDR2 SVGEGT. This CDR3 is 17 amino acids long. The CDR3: CASSYSIETSSYNEQFF. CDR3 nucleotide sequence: TGTGCCAGCAGTTACTCTATAGAGACTAGCTCCTACAATGAGCAGTTCTTC.

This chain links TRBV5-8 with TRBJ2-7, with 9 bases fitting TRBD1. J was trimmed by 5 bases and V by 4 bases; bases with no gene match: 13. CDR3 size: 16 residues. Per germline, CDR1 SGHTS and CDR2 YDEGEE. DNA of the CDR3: TGTGCCAGCAGCCTCCCGGGGGGACAGGGAGGGAACGAGCAGTACTTC. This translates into CASSLPGGQGGNEQYF.

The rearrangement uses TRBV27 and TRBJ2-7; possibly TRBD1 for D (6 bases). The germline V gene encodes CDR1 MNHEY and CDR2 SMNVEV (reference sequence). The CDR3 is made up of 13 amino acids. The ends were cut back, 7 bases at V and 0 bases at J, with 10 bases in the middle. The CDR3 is CASKQGASYEQYF. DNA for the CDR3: TGTGCCAGCAAACAGGGAGCCTCCTACGAGCAGTACTTC.

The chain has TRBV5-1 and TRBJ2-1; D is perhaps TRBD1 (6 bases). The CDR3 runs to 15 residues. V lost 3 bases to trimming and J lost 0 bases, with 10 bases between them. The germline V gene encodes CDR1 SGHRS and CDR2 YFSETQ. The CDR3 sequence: CASSSLGGSYNEQFF. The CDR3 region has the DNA TGCGCCAGCAGCTCCCTAGGGGGCTCCTACAATGAGCAGTTCTTC.

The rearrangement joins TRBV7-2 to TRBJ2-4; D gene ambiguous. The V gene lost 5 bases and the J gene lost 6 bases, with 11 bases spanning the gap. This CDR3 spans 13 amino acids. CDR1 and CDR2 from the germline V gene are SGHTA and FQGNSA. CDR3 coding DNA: TGTGCCAGCAGCCCGCCCGGCGGAAACATTCAGTACTTC. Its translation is CASSPPGGNIQYF.

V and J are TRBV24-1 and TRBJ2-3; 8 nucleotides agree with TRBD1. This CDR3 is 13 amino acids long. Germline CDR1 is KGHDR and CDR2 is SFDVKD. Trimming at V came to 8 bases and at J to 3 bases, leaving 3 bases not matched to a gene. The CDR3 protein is CATKDRVTDTQYF. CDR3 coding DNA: TGTGCCACCAAGGACAGGGTGACAGATACGCAGTATTTT.

The DNA of the CDR3 is TGTGCCAGCAGTTTAAATCGCGGTAATGAAAAACTGTTTTTT. It codes for CASSLNRGNEKLFF. The chain links TRBV27 to TRBJ1-4; D is unresolved. CDR3 length equals 14 residues. Germline loops: CDR1 MNHEY, CDR2 SMNVEV (reference sequence). Trimming pared 2 bases from V and 4 bases from J, leaving 8 bases between.

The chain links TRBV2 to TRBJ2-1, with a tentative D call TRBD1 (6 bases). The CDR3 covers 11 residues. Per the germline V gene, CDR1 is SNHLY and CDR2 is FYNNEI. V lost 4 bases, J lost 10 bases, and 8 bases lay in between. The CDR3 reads CASSAGTEQFF. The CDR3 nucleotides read TGTGCCAGCAGTGCCGGGACAGAGCAGTTCTTC.

CDR3 sequence (DNA): TGCGCCAGCAGCTCCCTACAGGGACATTCACCCCTCCACTTT. Its protein product is CASSSLQGHSPLHF. The rearrangement uses TRBV4-3 and TRBJ1-6; D perhaps matches TRBD1 (6 bases). CDR3 length: 14 amino acids. The germline CDR1 and CDR2 sequences are LGHNA and YSLEER. V shed 5 bases and J shed 8 bases, with 13 bases lying between them.

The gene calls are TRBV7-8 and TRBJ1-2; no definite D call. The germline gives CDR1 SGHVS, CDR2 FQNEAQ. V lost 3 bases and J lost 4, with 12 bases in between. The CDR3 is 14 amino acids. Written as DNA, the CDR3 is TGTGCCAGCAGCTTGGACCCGAGGGCCTATGGCTACACCTTC. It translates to CASSLDPRAYGYTF. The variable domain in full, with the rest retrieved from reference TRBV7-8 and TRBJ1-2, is GAGVSQSPRYKVAKRGQDVALRCDPISGHVSLFWYQQALGQGPEFLTYFQNEAQLDKSGLPSDRFFAERPEGSVSTLKIQRTQQEDSAVYLCASSLDPRAYGYTFGSGTRLTVV.

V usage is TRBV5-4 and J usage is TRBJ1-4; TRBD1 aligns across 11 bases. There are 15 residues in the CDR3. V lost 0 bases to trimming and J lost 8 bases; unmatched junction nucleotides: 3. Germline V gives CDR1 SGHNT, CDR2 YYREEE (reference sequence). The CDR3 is CASSLEGQGVEKLFF. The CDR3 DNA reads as TGTGCCAGCAGCTTGGAGGGACAGGGGGTGGAAAAACTGTTTTTT. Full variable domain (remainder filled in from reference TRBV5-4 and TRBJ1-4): ETGVTQSPTHLIKTRGQQVTLRCSSQSGHNTVSWYQQALGQGPQFIFQYYREEENGRGNFPPRFSGLQFPNYSSELNVNALELDDSALYLCASSLEGQGVEKLFFGSGTQLSVL.

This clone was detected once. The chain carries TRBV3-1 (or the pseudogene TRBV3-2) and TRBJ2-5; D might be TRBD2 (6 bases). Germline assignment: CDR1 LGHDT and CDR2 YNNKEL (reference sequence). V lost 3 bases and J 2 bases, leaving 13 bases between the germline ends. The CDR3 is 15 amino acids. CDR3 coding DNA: TGTGCCAGCAGCCAGGAGGGCAGGTTACAAGAGACCCAGTACTTC. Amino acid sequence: CASSQEGRLQETQYF.

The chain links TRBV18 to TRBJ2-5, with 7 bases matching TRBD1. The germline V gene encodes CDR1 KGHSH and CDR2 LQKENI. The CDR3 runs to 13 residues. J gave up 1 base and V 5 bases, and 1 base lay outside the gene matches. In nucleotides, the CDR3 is TGTGCCAGCTCAGGGACAGTCCAAGAGACCCAGTACTTC. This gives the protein CASSGTVQETQYF. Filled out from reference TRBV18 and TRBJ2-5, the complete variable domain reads NAGVMQNPRHLVRRRGQEARLRCSPMKGHSHVYWYRQLPEEGLKFMVYLQKENIIDESGMPKERFSAEFPKEGPSILRIQQVVRGDSAAYFCASSGTVQETQYFGPGTRLLVL.